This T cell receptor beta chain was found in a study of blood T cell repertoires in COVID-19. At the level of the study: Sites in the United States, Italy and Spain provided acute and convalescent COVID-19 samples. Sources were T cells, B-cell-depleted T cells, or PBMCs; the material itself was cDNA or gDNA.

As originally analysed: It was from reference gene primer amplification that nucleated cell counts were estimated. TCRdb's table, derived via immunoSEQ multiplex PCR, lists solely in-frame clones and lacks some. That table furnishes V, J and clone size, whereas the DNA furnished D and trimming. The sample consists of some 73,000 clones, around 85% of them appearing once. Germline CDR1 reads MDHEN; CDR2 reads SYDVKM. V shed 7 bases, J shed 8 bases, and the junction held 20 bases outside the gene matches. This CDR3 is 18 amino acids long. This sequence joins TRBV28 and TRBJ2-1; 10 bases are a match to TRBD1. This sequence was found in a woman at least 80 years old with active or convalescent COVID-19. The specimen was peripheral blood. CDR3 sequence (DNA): TGTGCCAGCATGTCGACAGGGGGCGGCGGGCCCCACTCGTATGAGCAGTTCTTC. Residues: CASMSTGGGGPHSYEQFF. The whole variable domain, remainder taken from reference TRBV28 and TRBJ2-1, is DVKVTQSSRYLVKRTGEKVFLECVQDMDHENMFWYRQDPGLGLRLIYFSYDVKMKEKGDIPEGYSVSREKKERFSLILESASTNQTSMYLCASMSTGGGGPHSYEQFFGPGTRLTVL.